Shown below are 4 T cell receptor beta chains from a single sample sequenced in a study of cytomegalovirus exposure and HLA in healthy donors. In the PCR, 60 Vbeta and 13 Jbeta primers were used. Data came from immunoSEQ multiplex PCR; TCRdb stores just in-frame clones and leaves some out. Of 45,000 to 60,000 clones in the sample, approximately 72% are singletons; the top ten hold around 8.4%. The sequenced material came from PBMCs. Every receptor here comes from a woman in her 50s in good health and CMV-seronegative.

The V call is TRBV10-3, the J call TRBJ1-2; the match to TRBD1 covers 7 bases. With 3 bases clipped from V and 7 bases from J, the junction kept 8 bases outside the gene matches. Germline loops: CDR1 ENHRY, CDR2 SYGVKD. The CDR3 consists of 14 residues. CDR3 bases: TGTGCCATCAGTGACGAGGGGGCGTACACTGGCTACACCTTC. This encodes CAISDEGAYTGYTF.

This rearrangement joins TRBV6-1 to TRBJ1-6, with TRBD1 matching over 7 bases. The V and J ends lost 3 bases and 12 bases, in that order; junction bases with no gene match: 5. The CDR3 is 13 residues long. Per germline, CDR1 MNHNS and CDR2 SASEGT. The CDR3 coding sequence is TGTGCCAGCAGTGACCAGGGGGGTCGACCCCTCCACTTT. Amino acids: CASSDQGGRPLHF.

This clone occurred a few times. The chain links TRBV6-5 to TRBJ1-1; maybe TRBD1 (6 bases). Germline CDR1 is MNHEY and CDR2 is SVGAGI. The germline V and J ends were trimmed by 5 bases and 4 bases, with 17 bases remaining between them. This CDR3 is built from 15 residues. The CDR3 region has the DNA TGTGCCAGCAGTCGAGAGGGGGTAGGGGGCACTGAAGCTTTCTTT. It is translated as CASSREGVGGTEAFF.

In its sample, this clone was seen a few times. The V call is TRBV5-6, the J call TRBJ1-2; D call uncertain. The CDR3 contains 15 residues. V was pared by 0 bases and J by 2 bases, with 11 bases between. Germline V gene sequence: CDR1 SGHDT, CDR2 YYEEEE. This CDR3 reads CASSLARVGNYGYTF. In nucleotides, the CDR3 is TGTGCCAGCAGCTTGGCGAGGGTGGGGAACTATGGCTACACCTTC.